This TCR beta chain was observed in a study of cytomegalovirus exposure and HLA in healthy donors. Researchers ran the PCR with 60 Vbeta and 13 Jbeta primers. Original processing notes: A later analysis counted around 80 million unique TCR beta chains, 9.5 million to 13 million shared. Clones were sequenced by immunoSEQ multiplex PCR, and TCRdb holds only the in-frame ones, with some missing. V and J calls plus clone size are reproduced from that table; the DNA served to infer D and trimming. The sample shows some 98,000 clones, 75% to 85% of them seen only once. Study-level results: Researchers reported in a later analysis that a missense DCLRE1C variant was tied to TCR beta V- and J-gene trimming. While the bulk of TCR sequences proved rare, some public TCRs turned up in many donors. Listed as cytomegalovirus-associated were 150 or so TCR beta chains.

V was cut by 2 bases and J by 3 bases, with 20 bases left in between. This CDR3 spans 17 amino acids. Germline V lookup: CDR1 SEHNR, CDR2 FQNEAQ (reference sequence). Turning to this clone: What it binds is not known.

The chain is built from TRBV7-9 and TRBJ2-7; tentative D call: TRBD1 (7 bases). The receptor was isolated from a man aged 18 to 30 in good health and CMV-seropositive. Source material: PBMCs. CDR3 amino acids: CASSLRFGGGDDYEQYF. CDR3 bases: TGTGCCAGCAGCTTAAGGTTCGGAGGGGGCGACGACTACGAGCAGTACTTC.